This is a list of T cell receptor beta chains from one sample in a study of blood T cell repertoires in COVID-19. Here immunoSEQ multiplex PCR was the method, and the copy in TCRdb shows in-frame clones only, minus some. The data hold around 100,000 clones, with 69% observed a single time. The sequenced sample was peripheral blood. These TCRs come from a man at least 80 years old with acute or convalescent COVID-19. Each CDR3 is given with its conserved first and last residue. Each record gives: J gene, V gene, clone size, D gene, CDR3 protein, CDR3 DNA. A D gene is named only where the DNA matches it firmly. The listing skips clone size in some rows; elsewhere it reads once, few, many or a size class.

TRBJ1-2,TRBV9,few,-,CASSVDFGGHYGYTF,TGTGCCAGCAGCGTAGACTTCGGGGGTCACTATGGCTACACCTTC
TRBJ1-6,TRBV7-3,-,TRBD1,CASSLYGQGNNSPLHF,TGTGCCAGCAGCTTATACGGACAGGGTAATAATTCACCCCTCCACTTT
TRBJ1-3,TRBV10-3,-,-,CAIKDSNSGNTIYF,TGTGCCATTAAAGACAGTAACTCTGGAAACACCATATATTTT
TRBJ2-5,TRBV25-1,-,-,CASSENPQETQYF,TGTGCCAGCAGTGAAAATCCGCAAGAGACCCAGTACTTC
TRBJ2-7,TRBV5-6,-,-,CASSLDQYEQYF,TGTGCCAGCAGCTTGGATCAATACGAGCAGTACTTC
TRBJ2-1,TRBV7-2,-,TRBD2,CASSFRRGGAEQFF,TGTGCCAGCAGCTTCAGACGGGGAGGGGCTGAGCAGTTCTTC
TRBJ1-5,TRBV3-1/TRBV3-2,-,-,CASSQDNPGLSNQPQHF,TGTGCCAGCAGCCAAGATAATCCGGGGTTGAGCAATCAGCCCCAGCATTTT
TRBJ1-4,TRBV28,-,TRBD1,CASSSRTGGVEKLFF,TGTGCCAGCAGTTCCAGGACAGGGGGGGTAGAAAAACTGTTTTTT
TRBJ1-2,TRBV2,-,TRBD1,CASSDRDRVNYGYTF,TGTGCCAGCAGTGACCGGGACAGAGTTAACTATGGCTACACCTTC
TRBJ2-2,TRBV10-1,few,TRBD2,CASSGRADVTGELFF,TGCGCCAGCAGCGGGAGGGCCGATGTCACCGGGGAGCTGTTTTTT
TRBJ1-5,TRBV5-6,-,-,CASSLGGRGQPQHF,TGTGCCAGCAGCTTGGGGGGGCGAGGTCAGCCCCAGCATTTT
TRBJ2-7,TRBV9,once,TRBD1,CASSPRGGLGNYEQYF,TGTGCCAGCAGTCCTCGAGGGGGCCTAGGTAACTACGAGCAGTACTTC
TRBJ2-7,TRBV12-3/TRBV12-4,-,-,CASSSITRYEQYF,TGTGCCAGCAGTTCGATAACTCGCTACGAGCAGTACTTC
TRBJ2-1,TRBV29-1,few,TRBD2,CSVVLAGDYSSYNEQFF,TGCAGCGTTGTACTAGCGGGAGATTACAGCTCCTACAATGAGCAGTTCTTC
TRBJ1-5,TRBV12-2,-,-,CASRLVTGTMWFQPQHF,TGTGCAAGTCGCTTAGTGACAGGGACAATGTGGTTTCAGCCCCAGCATTTT
TRBJ2-7,TRBV4-2,-,-,CASSQGLGQATEQYF,TGTGCCAGCAGCCAAGGGCTTGGGCAGGCGACCGAGCAGTACTTC
TRBJ1-1,TRBV28,-,TRBD1,CASTAFRGTEAFF,TGTGCCAGCACCGCCTTCAGGGGGACTGAAGCTTTCTTT
TRBJ1-3,TRBV5-6,-,-,CASSTLDISGNTIYF,TGTGCCAGCAGCACCCTTGACATCTCTGGAAACACCATATATTTT
TRBJ2-5,TRBV10-2,once,TRBD2,CAIASRTSEETQYF,TGCGCCATCGCCAGCCGGACTAGCGAGGAGACCCAGTACTTC
TRBJ2-1,TRBV2,-,-,CASSERWTGDNEQFF,TGTGCCAGCAGTGAAAGGTGGACCGGGGATAATGAGCAGTTCTTC
TRBJ2-1,TRBV19,-,-,CASSIAAGPYNEQFF,TGTGCCAGTAGTATTGCGGCGGGGCCCTACAATGAGCAGTTCTTC
TRBJ1-5,TRBV6-5,-,-,CASSYSITRRQPQHF,TGTGCCAGCAGTTACTCGATCACCCGGAGGCAGCCCCAGCATTTT
TRBJ2-7,TRBV19,few,-,CASPGRDNEQYF,TGTGCCAGTCCGGGCAGGGACAACGAGCAGTACTTC
TRBJ2-7,TRBV7-9,few,-,CASSAGQGVRF,TGTGCCAGCAGCGCCGGGCAGGGCGTCCGATTC
TRBJ1-5,TRBV19,-,TRBD1,CASRSRQGSNQPQHF,TGTGCCAGTAGGAGTCGACAGGGTAGCAATCAGCCCCAGCATTTT
TRBJ2-1,TRBV4-1,-,-,CASSQESPGSFSEQFF,TGCGCCAGCAGCCAAGAAAGTCCCGGGAGTTTCAGTGAGCAGTTCTTC
TRBJ2-3,TRBV6-5,-,-,CASSPLRLSTDTQYF,TGTGCCAGCAGTCCCCTACGTCTTTCTACAGATACGCAGTATTTT
TRBJ2-1,TRBV12-3/TRBV12-4,-,-,CASGGGEDNEQFF,TGTGCCAGCGGGGGTGGGGAGGACAATGAGCAGTTCTTC
TRBJ2-7,TRBV18,-,TRBD1,CASSQRDRESEQYF,TGTGCCAGCTCACAACGGGACAGGGAGAGCGAGCAGTACTTC
TRBJ2-3,TRBV7-2,-,-,CASSYTPSTDTQYF,TGTGCCAGCAGCTACACCCCTAGCACAGATACGCAGTATTTT
TRBJ2-5,TRBV19,few,-,CASSWRIQETQYF,TGTGCCAGTAGTTGGCGGATTCAAGAGACCCAGTACTTC
TRBJ1-2,TRBV11-2,few,TRBD1,CASSRDRDGYTF,TGTGCCAGCAGCCGGGACAGGGATGGCTACACCTTC
TRBJ2-7,TRBV21-1,-,-,CASPGGTEQYF,TGTGCCAGCCCCGGAGGGACTGAGCAGTACTTC
TRBJ2-7,TRBV5-1,-,TRBD2,CASSSTSGSLSQYF,TGCGCCAGCAGCTCGACTAGCGGGAGCCTCTCGCAGTACTTC
TRBJ1-1,TRBV11-2,-,-,CASSWTENTEAFF,TGTGCCAGCAGCTGGACAGAGAACACTGAAGCTTTCTTT
TRBJ2-1,TRBV6-5,few,TRBD2,CASRGTSRDGQFF,TGTGCCAGCAGAGGGACTAGCCGGGATGGGCAGTTCTTC
TRBJ2-6,TRBV21-1,-,-,CASSNRRPGGANVLTF,TGTGCCAGCAGCAATCGACGGCCGGGTGGGGCCAACGTCCTGACTTTC
TRBJ2-7,TRBV7-9,few,-,CASSPPGLSAYEQYF,TGTGCCAGCAGCCCCCCTGGACTTTCGGCCTACGAGCAGTACTTC
TRBJ2-1,TRBV2,-,TRBD2,CASSRTSGLNEQFF,TGTGCCAGCAGCCGGACTAGCGGTCTCAATGAGCAGTTCTTC
TRBJ1-1,TRBV29-1,-,-,CSVVRQLNTEAFF,TGCAGCGTAGTTAGACAGTTGAACACTGAAGCTTTCTTT
TRBJ1-1,TRBV5-1,-,TRBD1,CASSLGRTGMNTEAFF,TGCGCCAGCAGCTTGGGCCGGACAGGGATGAACACTGAAGCTTTCTTT
TRBJ1-6,TRBV7-2,-,-,CASSTGEGNNSPLHF,TGTGCCAGCAGCACGGGGGAGGGTAACAATTCACCCCTCCACTTT
TRBJ2-1,TRBV29-1,-,TRBD1,CSAQTGPQNEQFF,TGCAGCGCTCAGACAGGGCCTCAAAATGAGCAGTTCTTC
TRBJ1-1,TRBV2,-,-,CASGRDMNTEAFF,TGTGCCAGCGGGAGGGACATGAACACTGAAGCTTTCTTT
TRBJ1-4,TRBV5-6,-,TRBD1,CASSLRTGAGEKLFF,TGTGCCAGCAGCTTGAGGACAGGGGCGGGCGAAAAACTGTTTTTT
TRBJ2-3,TRBV25-1,-,-,CASSESETGTDTQYF,TGTGCCAGCAGTGAGTCGGAGACAGGCACAGATACGCAGTATTTT
TRBJ1-1,TRBV6-5,-,TRBD1,CASRPWTGNTEAFF,TGTGCCAGCAGACCCTGGACAGGGAACACTGAAGCTTTCTTT
TRBJ2-7,TRBV11-2,-,-,CASSKGVGEQYF,TGTGCCAGCAGTAAGGGGGTAGGCGAGCAGTACTTC
TRBJ2-1,TRBV18,once,TRBD1,CASSRQGDNEQFF,TGTGCCAGCTCACGCCAGGGGGACAATGAGCAATTCTTC